This TCR beta chain was obtained from a study of T cell repertoires in ileal Crohn's disease. This clone turned up a few times. Germline lookup yields CDR1 MNHNS and CDR2 SASEGT. CDR3 length: 13 residues. V was shortened by 5 bases and J by 0 bases, with 7 bases between the two germline ends. The assay was immunoSEQ multiplex PCR, and TCRdb's table has in-frame clones only and misses some. Of 13,000 to 15,000 clones listed, approximately 63% were seen once; the top ten hold approximately 5.6%. This sequence was found in an adult with Crohn's disease. The chain has TRBV6-1 and TRBJ1-1; D unresolved. Sequencing was carried out using ileal tissue. This chain's CDR3 is CASSPRLNTEAFF. The CDR3 DNA sequence: TGTGCCAGCAGTCCACGGTTGAACACTGAAGCTTTCTTT.